This T cell receptor (beta chain) was recorded in a study of molecular identifiers for immune sequencing clone quantification (dated by TCRdb to 2017 to 2018). Regarding the complete study: In a replicate experiment, RNA from roughly 18,000 or 92,000 naive CD8 T cells was split into five aliquots, four of which were sequenced. CD8 T cells were used in a methods study to benchmark molecular-identifier clustering-based TCR repertoire sequencing (MIDCIRS) and TCR RNA copy counting.

At the junction V is shortened by 4 bases and J by 5 bases; bases outside the gene matches: 9. The CDR1 and CDR2 encoded by the germline V gene (reference sequence) are LNHDA and SQIVND. The CDR3, cysteine through phenylalanine, is 15 amino acids long. Only CDR3 DNA remains: 45 bases, in frame from the first base. This clonotype was picked up a small number of times. Its antigen specificity is not known. Within one base of it there is no much larger clone, and no base qualities were kept. General findings and caveats noted by the study authors: About 2.9 recovered TCR RNA copies per cell were obtained by modeling, versus approximately 9 by digital PCR, implying a capture efficiency of roughly 32%. The sizes of highly expanded clones could end up underestimated when identical TCR molecules share a barcode. When barcode sub-clustering was not used, chimeric consensus sequences inflated TCR diversity, with chimeras reaching as high as 47%. Naive libraries contained spiked-in Jurkat TCR RNA (more than nine copies' worth), which is not part of the donor repertoire. Spiked-in Jurkat TCR RNA equal to a single cell's worth was reported to be detectable even within 1,100,000 naive CD8 T cells. In CMV-specific effector cells, over 99% of molecules were held by clones above 20 RNA copies, whereas under 1% of molecules were held by such clones in naive cells.

Library generation was performed with PCR. The run used a NextSeq 500. Bulk TCR libraries were generated as previously described, with the TCR primers listed in Table S5 used. Total RNA was purified with the Qiagen AllPrep DNA/RNA kit. Before any analysis, reads coming from multiple sequencing runs of the same library were combined into one pool. The study's processing was this. Reads were retained only if an exact TCR constant sequence was present, and the retained reads were trimmed to 150 nt and grouped according to their 12-nt molecular barcodes. Reads within each barcode group were sub-clustered using a 15% Levenshtein threshold, and quality-weighted consensus sequences were constructed for each RNA molecule. Non-functional sequences were filtered out, along with any lower-count sequence sitting one edit away from another sequence. On the basis of fitting two negative binomial distributions, barcode sub-clusters with fewer than 20% of the maximum read count were discarded. TCRdb itself trimmed the public reads at Q25 with fastp, ran MiXCR and retained productive beta chains. Each record represents a unique CDR3 protein, reported with the most common genes and DNA among its rows. The V and J calls follow TCRdb's processing rather than the paper's. The table for this sample lists over 90,000 distinct CDR3 sequences; about 35% of them were counted only once. 9.5% to 10% of the sample lies in the top ten.

Libraries of naive CD8 T cells were generated from approximately 20,000 to 1,000,000 sorted cells, with 10%, 30% or 50% of the purified RNA used. Naive CD8 T cells, defined as CD8+CD4-CCR7+CD45RA+, were FACS-sorted into RLT Plus buffer on a BD FACSAria II. To test detection sensitivity, Jurkat RNA equivalent to over 8 TCR copies was spiked into samples of roughly 18,000-1,100,000 naive CD8 T cells. CD8 T cells were enriched with RosetteSep CD8+ T Cell Enrichment Cocktail and Ficoll-Paque, followed by ACK red cell lysis. The chain is encoded by TRBV19 joined to TRBJ1-1; TRBD1 fits 8 bases in the junction. This receptor was obtained from a human donor in good health. Some libraries in this study had Jurkat cell RNA spiked in. Sequenced sample: naive CD8+ T cells from blood, with Jurkat cell RNA spiked in. Sample cell subset or site, as interpreted from the label and publication: FACS-sorted CD8+CD4-CCR7+CD45RA+ naive T cells. The DNA is TGTGCCAGTAGTACAGTCTACAGGGGGAATACTGAAGCTTTCTTT. It translates to CASSTVYRGNTEAFF.